This T cell receptor (beta chain) is from a study of CD8 T cells in Susac syndrome. Germline lookup yields CDR1 PRHDT and CDR2 FYEKMQ (reference sequence). The CDR3 sequence is 14 residues long. Trimming shortened V by 5 bases and J by 7 bases, and 12 bases separated the two germline ends. Random-hexamer reverse transcription was applied to roughly 0.5 to 1 ug RNA. TCR beta CDR3 was amplified by immunoSEQ covering 54 Vbeta and 13 Jbeta. Using its own MiXCR run on the immunoSEQ multiplex PCR reads, TCRdb lists one record per CDR3 protein. Of more than 95,000 distinct CDR3 sequences in the sample, about 93% were seen once.

The specimen sequenced was CD8+ T cells from PBMCs. This clonotype was sampled from a human donor with Susac syndrome. This rearrangement joins TRBV13 to TRBJ1-6; TRBD1 might be the D (6 bases). The CDR3 nucleotides are TGTGCCAGCAGCGCGACAGGATTAAATTCACCCCTCCACTTT. It encodes CASSATGLNSPLHF.